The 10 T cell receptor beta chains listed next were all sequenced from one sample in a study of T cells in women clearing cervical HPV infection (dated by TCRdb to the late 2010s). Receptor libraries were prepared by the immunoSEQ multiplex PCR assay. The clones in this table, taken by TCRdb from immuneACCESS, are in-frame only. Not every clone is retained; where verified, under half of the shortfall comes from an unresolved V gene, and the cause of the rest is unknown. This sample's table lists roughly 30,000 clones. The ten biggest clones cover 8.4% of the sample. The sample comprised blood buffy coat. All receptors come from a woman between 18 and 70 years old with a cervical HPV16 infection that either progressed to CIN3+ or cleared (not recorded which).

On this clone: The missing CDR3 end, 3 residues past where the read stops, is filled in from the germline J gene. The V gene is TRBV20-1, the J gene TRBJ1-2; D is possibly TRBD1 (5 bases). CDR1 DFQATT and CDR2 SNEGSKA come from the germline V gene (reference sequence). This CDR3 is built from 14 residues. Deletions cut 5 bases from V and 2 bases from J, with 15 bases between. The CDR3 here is CSASRGVGNYGYTF. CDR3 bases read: TGCAGTGCTTCTAGAGGGGTTGGGAACTATGGC.

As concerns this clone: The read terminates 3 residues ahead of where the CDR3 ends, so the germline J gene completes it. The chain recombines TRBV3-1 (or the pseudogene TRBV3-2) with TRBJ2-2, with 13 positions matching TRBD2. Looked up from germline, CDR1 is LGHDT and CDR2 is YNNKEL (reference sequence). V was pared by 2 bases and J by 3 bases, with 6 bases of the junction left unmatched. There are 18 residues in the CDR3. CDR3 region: CASSQFSGLAGDTGELFF. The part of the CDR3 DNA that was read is TGTGCCAGCAGCCAATTCTCCGGACTAGCGGGAGACACCGGGGAG.

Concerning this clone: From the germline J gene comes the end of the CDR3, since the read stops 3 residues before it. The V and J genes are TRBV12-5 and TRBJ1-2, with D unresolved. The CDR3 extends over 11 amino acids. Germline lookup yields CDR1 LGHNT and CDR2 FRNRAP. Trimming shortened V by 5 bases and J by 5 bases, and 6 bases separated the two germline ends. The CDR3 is CASGSSYGYTF. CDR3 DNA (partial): TGTGCTAGTGGTAGCTCTTATGGC.

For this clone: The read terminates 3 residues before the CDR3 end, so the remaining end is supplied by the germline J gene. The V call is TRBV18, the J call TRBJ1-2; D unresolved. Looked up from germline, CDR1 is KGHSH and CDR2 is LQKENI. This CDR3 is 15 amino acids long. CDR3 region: CASSPQTSLVEDYTF. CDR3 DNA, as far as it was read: TGTGCCAGCTCACCTCAGACTAGCTTGGTCGAGGAC. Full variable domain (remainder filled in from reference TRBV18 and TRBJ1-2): NAGVMQNPRHLVRRRGQEARLRCSPMKGHSHVYWYRQLPEEGLKFMVYLQKENIIDESGMPKERFSAEFPKEGPSILRIQQVVRGDSAAYFCASSPQTSLVEDYTFGSGTRLTVV.

CDR3 protein: CASSRASGSYEQYF. The DNA read from the CDR3 is TGTGCCAGCAGCCGGGCTAGCGGGAGTTACGAG. The chain joins TRBV7-2 to TRBJ2-7; 10 bases agree with TRBD2. The read gets to within 3 residues of the CDR3 end, and the germline J gene fills in the rest. Germline lookup yields CDR1 SGHTA and CDR2 FQGNSA. The ends lost 5 bases at V and 4 bases at J; junction bases unmatched: 5. The CDR3 contains 14 residues.

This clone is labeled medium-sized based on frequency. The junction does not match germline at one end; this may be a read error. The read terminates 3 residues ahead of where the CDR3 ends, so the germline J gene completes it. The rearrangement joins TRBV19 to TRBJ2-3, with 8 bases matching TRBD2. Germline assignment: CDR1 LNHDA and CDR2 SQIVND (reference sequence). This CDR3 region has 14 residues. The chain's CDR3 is CASSIGTSRDTQYF. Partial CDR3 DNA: TGTGCCAGTAGTATAGGGACTAGCAGAGATACG.

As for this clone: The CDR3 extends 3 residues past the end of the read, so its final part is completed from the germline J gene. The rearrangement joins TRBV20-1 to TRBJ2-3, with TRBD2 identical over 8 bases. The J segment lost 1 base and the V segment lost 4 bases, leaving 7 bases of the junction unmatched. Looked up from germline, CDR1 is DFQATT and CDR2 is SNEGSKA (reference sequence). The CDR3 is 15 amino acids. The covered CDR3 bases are TGCAGTGCTATCCCGCGGGGGGCTGGCACAGATACG. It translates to CSAIPRGAGTDT. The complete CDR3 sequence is CSAIPRGAGTDTQYF.

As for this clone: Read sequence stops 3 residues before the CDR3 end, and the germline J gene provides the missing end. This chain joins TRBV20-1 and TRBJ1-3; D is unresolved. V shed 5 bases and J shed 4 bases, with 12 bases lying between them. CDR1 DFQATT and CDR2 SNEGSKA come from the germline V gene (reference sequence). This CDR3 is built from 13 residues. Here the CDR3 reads CSAAVTDGNTIYF. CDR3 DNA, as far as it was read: TGCAGTGCTGCAGTTACAGACGGAAACACC.

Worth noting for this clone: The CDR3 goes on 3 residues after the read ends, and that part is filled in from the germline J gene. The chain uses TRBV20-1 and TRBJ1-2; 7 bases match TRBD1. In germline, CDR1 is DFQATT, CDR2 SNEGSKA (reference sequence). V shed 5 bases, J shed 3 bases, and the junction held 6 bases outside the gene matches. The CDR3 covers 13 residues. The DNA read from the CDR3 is TGCAGTGCTCTGACAGGGAGTGACTATGGC. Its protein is CSALTGSDYG. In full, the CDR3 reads CSALTGSDYGYTF.

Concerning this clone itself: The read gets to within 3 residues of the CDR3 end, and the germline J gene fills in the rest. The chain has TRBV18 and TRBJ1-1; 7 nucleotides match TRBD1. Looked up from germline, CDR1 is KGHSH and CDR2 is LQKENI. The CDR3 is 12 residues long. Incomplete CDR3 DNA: TGTGCCAGCTCACCAGGGACAGTAGAA. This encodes CASSPGTVE. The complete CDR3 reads CASSPGTVEAFF.